These 24 T cell receptor beta chains originate from one sample sequenced in a study of blood T cell repertoires in COVID-19. Only in-frame clones appear in the TCRdb table, and some are missing; sequencing was by immunoSEQ multiplex PCR. The top ten clones hold around 4.5% of a sample with around 40,000 clones, about 90% of them seen once. Sequencing used peripheral blood. These receptors came from a man aged 55 to 69 with COVID-19, enrolled during active disease.

The chain carries TRBV2 and TRBJ1-2, with D possibly being TRBD1 (6 bases). CDR1 SNHLY and CDR2 FYNNEI come from the germline V gene. The CDR3 extends over 13 amino acids. V was trimmed by 8 bases and J by 3 bases, leaving 13 bases between them. The CDR3 DNA is TGTGCCAGCGCTCAGGGGCGAGACTATGGCTACACCTTC. It yields the protein CASAQGRDYGYTF.

V and J are TRBV28 and TRBJ2-5; TRBD2 matches at 10 bases. The CDR3 loop spans 16 amino acids. J gave up 5 bases and V 3 bases, and 9 bases lay outside the gene matches. CDR1 is MDHEN, CDR2 SYDVKM, per germline. The CDR3 reads CASSLGLAGVWETQYF. The CDR3 DNA is TGTGCCAGCAGTTTGGGGCTAGCGGGAGTTTGGGAGACCCAGTACTTC.

This chain connects TRBV19 to TRBJ2-6; D is perhaps TRBD2 (5 bases). The germline gives CDR1 LNHDA, CDR2 SQIVND (reference sequence). The CDR3 totals 16 residues. Trimming stripped 0 bases from V and 4 bases from J, with 10 bases between. This CDR3 is CASSIDGLSGANVLTF. CDR3 DNA: TGTGCCAGTAGTATAGATGGACTCTCAGGGGCCAACGTCCTGACTTTC.

V and J are TRBV5-6 and TRBJ2-7, with a possible D match to TRBD1 (6 bases). The germline CDR1 and CDR2 sequences are SGHDT and YYEEEE. Trimming stripped 4 bases from V and 6 bases from J, with 20 bases between. This CDR3 has 15 amino acids. CDR3: CASSPATRQVGEQYF. CDR3 in DNA: TGTGCCAGCAGCCCTGCGACGAGACAGGTAGGCGAGCAGTACTTC.

The gene calls are TRBV5-1 and TRBJ1-2; 8 nucleotides agree with TRBD1. This CDR3 spans 15 amino acids. Per the germline V gene, CDR1 is SGHRS and CDR2 is YFSETQ. After removal of 4 bases from V and 2 bases from J, the junction contained 7 bases not matched to a gene. The CDR3 reads CASSGLTGANYGYTF. In DNA form, the CDR3 reads TGCGCCAGCAGCGGGTTGACAGGGGCCAACTATGGCTACACCTTC.

The J gene is TRBJ2-5, the V gene TRBV11-3; 10 bases are a match to TRBD1. The V segment lost 4 bases and the J segment 5 bases; nucleotides outside the gene matches: 4. The CDR3 is made up of 14 amino acids. Per germline, CDR1 SGHNT and CDR2 YENEEA. This chain's CDR3 is CASSSRDRGETQYF. CDR3 DNA: TGTGCCAGCAGCTCGCGGGACAGGGGCGAGACCCAGTACTTC.

The rearrangement joins TRBV11-2 to TRBJ1-1; D is possibly TRBD1 (5 bases). CDR1 is SGHAT and CDR2 is FQNNGV in the germline V gene. The V end was cut by 5 bases, the J end by 9 bases, with 16 bases between. This CDR3 region has 13 residues. The CDR3 reads CASSPQARTQAFF. The CDR3, as DNA: TGTGCCAGCAGCCCACAGGCCCGGACCCAAGCTTTCTTT. Using reference TRBV11-2 and TRBJ1-1 for the parts outside the CDR3, the full variable domain is EAGVAQSPRYKIIEKRQSVAFWCNPISGHATLYWYQQILGQGPKLLIQFQNNGVVDDSQLPKDRFSAERLKGVDSTLKIQPAKLEDSAVYLCASSPQARTQAFFGQGTRLTVV.

The table lists this clone with a count of one. The CDR3, as DNA: TGTGCCAGCAGCCCGGGGGGGAGAGGAAACACCGGGGAGCTGTTTTTT. This codes for CASSPGGRGNTGELFF. This sequence joins TRBV5-4 and TRBJ2-2, with TRBD2 identical over 8 bases. The CDR3 covers 16 residues. Trimming cost V 4 bases and J 2 bases; bases outside gene matches: 7. The germline gives CDR1 SGHNT, CDR2 YYREEE (reference sequence).

This sequence joins TRBV19 and TRBJ1-2; TRBD1 matches at 8 bases. Trimming took 5 bases from V and 5 from J; bases not matched to a gene: 7. CDR1 LNHDA and CDR2 SQIVND come from the germline V gene (reference sequence). The CDR3 loop spans 14 amino acids. The DNA of the CDR3 is TGTGCCAGTAGTCAGCTGGACAGGGTATATGGCTACACCTTC. Encoded protein: CASSQLDRVYGYTF.

The chain carries TRBV20-1 and TRBJ1-5, with a tentative D call TRBD1 (5 bases). The CDR3 sequence is 14 residues long. Germline V gene data show CDR1 as DFQATT and CDR2 as SNEGSKA (reference sequence). V shed 3 bases and J shed 3 bases, with 12 bases lying between them. The CDR3 is CSASRGDPNQPQHF. CDR3 nucleotide sequence: TGCAGTGCTAGTCGGGGGGATCCCAATCAGCCCCAGCATTTT.

This clone is medium-sized by share. The chain employs TRBV9 and TRBJ1-3; no firm D call. This CDR3 comprises 15 residues. V dropped 3 bases and J dropped 0 bases, with 10 bases sitting between them. The germline V gene has CDR1 SGDLS and CDR2 YYNGEE. CDR3 sequence reads: CASSDTANSGNTIYF. DNA of the CDR3: TGTGCCAGCAGCGACACAGCTAACTCTGGAAACACCATATATTTT.

CDR3 nucleotides: TGTGCCAGCAGCGCCGGACAGGGAGGCAATCAGCCCCAGCATTTT. This gives the protein CASSAGQGGNQPQHF. The V call is TRBV5-6, the J call TRBJ1-5; 8 positions match TRBD1. The V gene's germline CDR1 is SGHDT and CDR2 YYEEEE. V gave up 4 bases and J gave up 2 bases; unmatched junction bases: 5. This CDR3 has 15 residues.

V usage is TRBV29-1 and J usage is TRBJ2-7; TRBD2 might be the D (5 bases). Trimming left V 5 bases short and J 0 bases short, with 17 bases between. The germline gives CDR1 SQVTM, CDR2 ANQGSEA. The CDR3 has 15 residues. CDR3 amino acids: CSVMGSPGTSYEQYF. Here the CDR3 DNA reads TGCAGCGTTATGGGGTCACCGGGAACCTCCTACGAGCAGTACTTC.

The chain couples TRBV19 to TRBJ1-5; 12 bases line up with TRBD1. The CDR3 has 17 amino acids. CDR1 is LNHDA and CDR2 is SQIVND in the germline V gene (reference sequence). Trimming removed 3 bases from V and 6 bases from J; junction bases left unmatched: 9. The CDR3 reads CASSIRDRGLFRQPQHF. CDR3 in DNA: TGTGCCAGTAGTATCCGGGACAGGGGGCTATTTCGTCAGCCCCAGCATTTT. Full variable domain (remainder filled in from reference TRBV19 and TRBJ1-5): DGGITQSPKYLFRKEGQNVTLSCEQNLNHDAMYWYRQDPGQGLRLIYYSQIVNDFQKGDIAEGYSVSREKKESFPLTVTSAQKNPTAFYLCASSIRDRGLFRQPQHFGDGTRLSIL.

The V gene is TRBV5-4, the J gene TRBJ2-1; possibly TRBD1 for D (5 bases). The CDR3 covers 15 residues. V was cut by 0 bases and J by 0 bases, with 7 bases left in between. The germline gives CDR1 SGHNT, CDR2 YYREEE (reference sequence). Written as DNA, the CDR3 is TGTGCCAGCAGCTTGGGTCAGGGCTCCTACAATGAGCAGTTCTTC. Encoded protein: CASSLGQGSYNEQFF.

The rearrangement joins TRBV12-3 or TRBV12-4 to TRBJ2-5, with 9 nucleotides matching TRBD1. The CDR3 is made up of 13 amino acids. Trimming at V came to 6 bases and at J to 4 bases, leaving 3 bases not matched to a gene. CDR3 sequence reads: CASRGQGRETQYF. The CDR3 DNA reads as TGTGCCAGCAGGGGACAGGGTCGAGAGACCCAGTACTTC.

CDR3 bases: TGCACCAGCAGCCTAACGAGGGACATCCTTAATGAAAAACTGTTTTTT. Translating gives CTSSLTRDILNEKLFF. The chain couples TRBV1 to TRBJ1-4; the table's D call, TRBD1, was not checked against the DNA. TRBV1 is designated a pseudogene. This CDR3 spans 16 amino acids.

The CDR3 nucleotides are TGTGCCAGCATCCAGGCCCCGACAGTAGACTATGGCTACACCTTC. This gives the protein CASIQAPTVDYGYTF. The chain recombines TRBV28 with TRBJ1-2, with D perhaps TRBD1 (5 bases). The CDR3 runs 15 residues. Germline CDR1 MDHEN, CDR2 SYDVKM. Trimming pared 7 bases from V and 3 bases from J, leaving 18 bases between.

The rearrangement joins TRBV4-2 to TRBJ2-7, with 12 bases identical to TRBD2. The CDR3 spans 15 residues. The germline CDR1 and CDR2 sequences are LGHNA and YNFKEQ. Trimming removed 5 bases from V and 5 bases from J; junction bases left unmatched: 7. The CDR3 DNA is TGTGCCAGCAGCGATACCGGGACTAGCGGGCACGAGCAGTACTTC. Amino acids: CASSDTGTSGHEQYF.

This chain joins TRBV5-1 and TRBJ1-1; 7 bases are a match to TRBD1. This CDR3 is built from 15 residues. V lost 3 bases and J lost 1; bases outside the gene matches: 6. Germline values: CDR1 SGHRS, CDR2 YFSETQ. The CDR3 protein is CASSSGRGWNTEAFF. DNA for the CDR3: TGCGCCAGCAGCTCGGGCAGGGGGTGGAACACTGAAGCTTTCTTT. The full variable domain, with the rest looked up from reference TRBV5-1 and TRBJ1-1, is KAGVTQTPRYLIKTRGQQVTLSCSPISGHRSVSWYQQTPGQGLQFLFEYFSETQRNKGNFPGRFSGRQFSNSRSEMNVSTLELGDSALYLCASSSGRGWNTEAFFGQGTRLTVV.

The chain carries TRBV29-1 and TRBJ2-4, with 7 nucleotides matching TRBD1. The CDR3 contains 17 residues. Trimming removed 7 bases from V and 0 bases from J; junction bases left unmatched: 15. Germline V CDR1 and CDR2: SQVTM, ANQGSEA. CDR3 amino acids: CSAGTAQGVGAKNIQYF. Here the CDR3 DNA reads TGCAGCGCCGGGACAGCACAAGGTGTTGGAGCCAAAAACATTCAGTACTTC.

CDR3 protein: CASSYTSGGGDTQYF. CDR3 sequence (DNA): TGTGCCAGCAGCTACACTAGCGGTGGTGGAGATACGCAGTATTTT. This chain uses TRBV7-9 with TRBJ2-3, with TRBD2 matching 8 bases. In germline, CDR1 is SEHNR, CDR2 FQNEAQ (reference sequence). With 4 bases clipped from V and 5 bases from J, the junction kept 8 bases outside the gene matches. This CDR3 is built from 15 residues.

The rearrangement uses TRBV6-5 and TRBJ2-1; 8 bases align to TRBD1. This CDR3 has 15 residues. V was clipped by 10 bases and J by 4 bases; unmatched bases: 12. Germline V gives CDR1 MNHEY, CDR2 SVGAGI. CDR3 sequence: CATQQTRQGYNEQFF. Here the CDR3 DNA reads TGTGCCACCCAGCAAACCAGACAGGGGTACAATGAGCAGTTCTTC.

This chain links TRBV25-1 with TRBJ1-4; weak D call: TRBD1 (6 bases). Trimming took off 6 bases at V and 11 bases at J, with 19 bases between the two ends. The length of the CDR3 is 14 residues. Germline V gives CDR1 MGHDK, CDR2 SYGVNS. Written as DNA, the CDR3 is TGTGCCAGCAGAGAGACAGGTCCGGACGGGAAACTGTTTTTT. This translates into CASRETGPDGKLFF.